This T cell receptor beta chain derives from a study of cytomegalovirus exposure and HLA in healthy donors. As for the study in general: Unique TCRs numbering around 85 million, obtained from HLA-typed donors, made up an early data release. The study's findings and limits: The investigators catalogued 164 TCR beta chains as cytomegalovirus-associated. Relative to equally common others, HLA-associated TCR beta chains showed greater clonal expansion in a later analysis.

Vbeta (60) and Jbeta (13) primers were used in the PCR. Libraries were prepared by immunoSEQ multiplex PCR; TCRdb keeps only in-frame clonotypes and omits some of them. Of 120,000 or so clones listed, under 90% are singletons. This CDR3 region has 14 residues. The germline V gene encodes CDR1 SEHNR and CDR2 FQNEAQ (reference sequence). With regard to this clone: What it binds is not known. One end of the junction is discordant with germline, which a read error may explain.

The source material was PBMCs. The clonotype was recovered from a woman between 40 and 55 years old in good health and CMV-seronegative. This chain uses TRBV7-9 with TRBJ2-7; 13 positions match TRBD2. For the CDR3, the DNA is TGTTCCAGCAGCTCTAGGACTAGCGGGAGTCCGCAGTACTTC. Protein sequence: CSSSSRTSGSPQYF.